This record covers a single TCR beta chain. No cognate antigen has been identified for it. No base-level quality is on record; no much larger clone is a single base apart. The library was generated by the immunoSEQ multiplex PCR assay. The multiplex PCR relied on a mix of 60 forward primers for TCR Vbeta segments and 13 reverse primers for TCR Jbeta segments. The CDR3 region of rearranged TCR beta genes was amplified from genomic DNA by a multiplex PCR assay. The amplified TCR beta libraries were sequenced on the Illumina HiSeq System as 87-base-pair reads. Per the original workflow: A later analysis tallied 75 million to 85 million unique TCR beta chains across the 700 or so repertoires, and about 10 million of those chains were shared by two or more donors. Raw reads were error-corrected and collapsed into unique sequences by a nearest-neighbor algorithm in which closely related sequences were merged to remove PCR and sequencing errors. To assign V, D and J gene segments, CDR3 sequences were aligned to IMGT reference sequences. For a sequence to be retained, a match of at least six nucleotides to both a V gene segment and a J gene segment was required. A rearrangement counted as productive if the CDR3 had no stop codons and remained in frame with V and J, and every other rearrangement counted as non-productive. Following IMGT convention, CDR3 was defined as the stretch from the second conserved V-encoded cysteine up to the conserved J-encoded phenylalanine. In an earlier analysis of around 570 of the donors, sequences lacking an unambiguous match to a single V gene segment were excluded. In an earlier analysis of 587 of the donors, V segments were called functional above 56.7% productive rearrangements and were called segregating when the between-donor standard deviation exceeded 5%. To diagnose cytomegalovirus status from the catalog of TCR beta chain sequences, a statistical classification framework was built. In a later analysis, V and J genes were assigned by comparing TCR nucleotide sequences against IMGT/GENE-DB human TR gene sequences. Using the TCRdist pipeline, a later analysis assigned CDR3 sequences along with most-parsimonious VDJ recombination scenarios. In a later analysis, each TCR beta chain was defined by its CDR3 amino acid sequence together with its V-gene family, and reads without a unique V-gene family were excluded. To address suspected cross-contamination and a sequencing artifact, a later analysis removed under 600 highly shared, low-generation-probability nucleotide sequences. A later analysis calculated a clonal expansion index for each public chain from normalized within-repertoire ranks of inferred template counts. In a later analysis, generation probabilities were computed using a VDJ recombination model fitted to out-of-frame rearrangements, and the results were checked against IGoR. In a later analysis, TCR-TCR, TCR-HLA and TCR-CMV co-occurrence was scored with hypergeometric tests, and a repertoire-size bias correction was applied to TCR pairs. False discovery rates were estimated in a later analysis by permuting HLA or CMV assignments 20 times. In a later analysis, co-occurring TCRs were grouped using DBSCAN, and TCRdist sequence similarity was added for clustering within HLA-allele-positive subsets. For co-occurrence clustering, repertoires with fewer than 30,000 or more than 120,000 public chains were excluded, along with five or six repertoires with anomalous nucleotide sharing. The table comes from immuneACCESS by way of TCRdb, which keeps in-frame sequences with V and J called. Part of the clones is missing from these tables; in studies checked, under half for an unresolved V gene and the rest for unknown reasons. V, J and clone size are those of that table, while D and trimming were read from the DNA. The sample has 200,000 or so clones on record, 82% of them singletons. The ten largest make up approximately 0.098% of the sample.

This entry comes from a study of cytomegalovirus exposure and HLA in healthy donors (dated by TCRdb to about 2017). Background for the entire study: In an earlier analysis of approximately 500 of the donors, about 270 Gb of sequence data and about 110 million unique TCR beta sequences from about 179 million T cells were reported. Roughly 320 gigabases of sequencing data and around 88 million unique TCR sequences made up an early release that covered 640 HLA-typed donors. Of the roughly 400 genotyped donors, 81% fell in the genetic ancestry cluster associated with self-reported Caucasian donors. The aim of the study was to test whether cataloging public T cell receptors could identify signatures of past pathogen exposure. The study profiled the T cell repertoires of 500 to 800 subjects by immunosequencing and related them to cytomegalovirus serostatus. A separate validation cohort of over 95 different subjects was used in addition to the roughly 620-subject first cohort. To predict cytomegalovirus infection status, the study combined high-throughput TCR immunosequencing, statistical association of individual TCRs with disease status, and machine learning. To study patterns of TCR occurrence, a later analysis re-analyzed previously published TCR beta repertoires from 550 to 800 donors and added high-resolution HLA genotyping. In the later analysis, no new phenotypic data were used to find candidate immune exposures; instead, reliance was placed on TCR beta sequences and their occurrence across donors. To decide whether each TCR beta V gene segment behaved as functional or pseudogenic, an earlier analysis of some 600 of the donors relied on high-throughput TCR beta sequencing. Alongside the repertoire data, information on donor age, sex, ethnicity and CMV serostatus was compiled. A later genetic analysis used genome-wide SNP genotypes for about 60% of the roughly 700 donors, treating that subset as a discovery cohort. All discovery cohort repertoires had been generated using a single sequencing platform. HLA typing included class I and class II loci at four-digit resolution. The number of typed donors differed by locus: roughly 629-640 for A, B, C, DRB1 and DQB1; about 520 for DQA1; approximately 600 for DPA1; and some 430 for DPB1. About five DR-DQ haplotypes were treated as single units for association and clustering because of strong linkage in the cohort. On average, roughly 250,000 unique TCR beta nucleotide sequences were sequenced per donor among about 400 genotyped donors of the cohort, with 15% to 20% of those sequences being non-productive. Study-wide conclusions, independent of this receptor: In this cohort, only TCR beta chains were sequenced, and detectable features were limited by the absence of alpha or paired-chain data. The presence/absence analyses assumed that sequencing depth was roughly uniform across donors, and that assumption may not be true. When HLA alleles, especially DR and DQ, strongly co-occurred, attributing TCR associations to individual alleles was difficult. An association between a missense DCLRE1C variant and V-gene and J-gene trimming of TCR beta chains was found in a later genetic analysis and replicated in an independent cohort. In a later analysis, HLA-associated TCR beta chains were found to be more clonally expanded and to have lower generation probabilities than equally common non-associated chains. Some IMGT-functional V segments, including TRBV6-2 and TRBV6-3, could not be distinguished by the 87-base-pair reads and were therefore excluded. Specific HLA alleles were associated with 15,000 to 20,000 TCR beta sequences at a false discovery rate of 0.05 in a later analysis. Because counts were too low, about 15 rarely observed V segments, including chromosome 9 orphons, were left out of the earlier analysis of over 550 of the donors. A few of the identified cytomegalovirus-associated TCR beta chains were confirmed in vitro to be specific for cytomegalovirus antigens. Immune exposure information for the cohort was limited to CMV serostatus. The sequencing pipeline was judged likely to have produced a cluster of highly shared sequence variants as a technical artifact. Correlated functional status among segregating V segments might be attributable to linkage disequilibrium, but an unknown experimental factor could not be ruled out. Several of the top co-occurrence clusters appeared to be linked to parvovirus B19, influenza, CMV and Epstein-Barr virus, according to a later analysis. Because HLA typing was missing for some donors at each locus, association tests included only the typed subset. According to a later genetic analysis, donors in an Asian-associated ancestry cluster had fewer N-insertions in productive TCRs than the roughly 700-donor mean. Most TCR sequences were observed very rarely across donors, whereas some public TCRs were present in many individuals. A later analysis found that most CMV-associated TCR beta chains appeared HLA-restricted, with HLA associations seemingly driven largely by CMV exposure. An earlier analysis of some 590 of the donors showed that most TCR beta V segments appeared in productive rearrangements either about 87% or about 30% of the time, which broadly matched IMGT annotations. The authors suggested that the approach could potentially be extended to other disease states and immunological phenotypes. A further reported finding was that TCR beta sequences accurately predicted the HLA-A and HLA-B alleles for most subjects in the first cohort. The classifier was reported to diagnose cytomegalovirus status with high specificity and sensitivity in both the original cohort and the validation cohort. In a later analysis, TCR association rates were found to vary across HLA loci, with the most associated TCRs seen for DRB1 alleles and the fewest for HLA-C alleles. A total of some 180 TCR beta chains were listed by the study as associated with cytomegalovirus.

There are 12 amino acids in the CDR3, from cysteine to phenylalanine inclusive. Only the CDR3 portion is preserved as DNA: 36 bases, with reading frame beginning at the first base. CDR1 SGHTS and CDR2 YDEGEE were looked up in the germline V gene. Deletion took 3 bases off V and 12 bases off J, with a span of 15 bases between the germline ends. The cohort consisted of 670 or so healthy bone marrow donors. Cohort members were all nominally healthy when sampled, although unrecorded immune exposures were likely present. The donor was CMV seronegative and was included in the group of around 320 seronegative cohort members. A peripheral blood sample was collected from each donor, and TCR beta sequencing was performed on peripheral blood mononuclear cells. The Qiagen DNeasy Blood Extraction Kit was used to extract genomic DNA from the blood cell samples.

Sequencing input: PBMCs. Recombination connected TRBV5-8 to TRBJ1-2; a weak D assignment points to TRBD1 (6 bases agree). This receptor was obtained from a boy aged 2 to 9 in good health and CMV-seronegative. The CDR3 corresponds to CASSSAYRDHTF. The DNA sequence reads TGTGCCAGCAGCTCGGCCTACAGGGATCACACCTTC. With the rest looked up from the reference TRBV5-8 and TRBJ1-2 genes rather than sequenced, the full variable domain is EAGVTQSPTHLIKTRGQQATLRCSPISGHTSVYWYQQALGLGLQFLLWYDEGEERNRGNFPPRFSGRQFPNYSSELNVNALELEDSALYLCASSSAYRDHTFGSGTRLTVV.